These 8 T cell receptor beta chains originate from one sample sequenced in a study of T cell clusters in autoimmune cytopenias. Each sample's input was about 250 ng genomic DNA, 30,000 to 45,000 genome equivalents. TRB rearrangements were amplified by touch-down multiplex PCR with mixed TRB-A/B primers. TCRdb re-called the multiplex PCR reads; one entry per CDR3 protein, DNA not given. This table holds about 5,600 distinct CDR3 sequences. These data also formed part of another study, on T cell repertoires in aging, cancer and after chemotherapy.

The sequenced sample was peripheral blood. These receptors all stem from a human donor in good health.

Its frequency marks this clonotype as medium-sized. The chain is built from TRBV10-3 and TRBJ2-3; the D call from TCRdb, TRBD2, cannot be confirmed without DNA. Germline loops: CDR1 ENHRY, CDR2 SYGVKD. There are 16 residues in the CDR3. The chain's CDR3 is CAISGKAGINTDTQYF.

The chain combines TRBV11-3 with TRBJ2-3; TCRdb picks TRBD1, but there is no DNA to check that call. CDR3 length: 16 residues. CDR1 and CDR2 from the germline V gene are SGHNT and YENEEA. CDR3 in amino acids: CASSASLPLSTDTQYF.

The genes are TRBV5-3 and TRBJ2-1. TRBV5-3 falls under the ORF class, with uncertain function. This CDR3 spans 14 amino acids. CDR3: CARSLTKVTYEQFF.

The V gene is TRBV7-9, the J gene TRBJ1-1. CDR1 and CDR2 (germline): SEHNR, FQNEAQ (reference sequence). CDR3 size: 14 residues. The CDR3 loop is CASSLVGSSTEAFF.

Considering frequency, this clonotype is medium-sized. The genes are TRBV19 and TRBJ2-7; absent DNA, TCRdb's TRBD1 call cannot be checked. The CDR3 contains 14 residues. Germline CDR1 is LNHDA and CDR2 is SQIVND (reference sequence). Here the CDR3 reads CASSIQTTDYEQYF.

The chain has TRBV6-1 and TRBJ1-2; no DNA is available, so the TRBD1 call from TCRdb remains unchecked. Germline V gene data show CDR1 as MNHNS and CDR2 as SASEGT. The length of the CDR3 is 15 residues. The chain's CDR3 is CASSYTPDVNYGYTF.

The chain uses TRBV4-2 and TRBJ2-7. This CDR3 is built from 17 residues. Looked up from germline, CDR1 is LGHNA and CDR2 is YNFKEQ. The chain's CDR3 is CASSQLSEQGLYYEQYF.

This clonotype counts as medium-sized by frequency. This sequence joins TRBV5-4 and TRBJ2-1; there is no DNA to check the TCRdb D call of TRBD2. CDR3 length equals 16 residues. Germline lookup yields CDR1 SGHNT and CDR2 YYREEE (reference sequence). The chain's CDR3 is CASSLADGRAYNEQFF.